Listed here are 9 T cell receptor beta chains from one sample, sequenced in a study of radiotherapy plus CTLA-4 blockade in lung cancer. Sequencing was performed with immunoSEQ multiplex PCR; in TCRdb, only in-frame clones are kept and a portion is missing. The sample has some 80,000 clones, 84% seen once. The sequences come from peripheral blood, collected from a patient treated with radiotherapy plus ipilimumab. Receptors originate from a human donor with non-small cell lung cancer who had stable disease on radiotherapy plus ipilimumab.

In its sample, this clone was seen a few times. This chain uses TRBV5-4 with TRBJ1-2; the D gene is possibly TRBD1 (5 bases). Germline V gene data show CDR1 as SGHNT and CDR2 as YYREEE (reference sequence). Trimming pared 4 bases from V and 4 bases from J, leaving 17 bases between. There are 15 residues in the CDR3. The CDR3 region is CASSGRGEGIYGYTF. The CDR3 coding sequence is TGTGCCAGCAGCGGCCGAGGGGAAGGGATCTATGGCTACACCTTC. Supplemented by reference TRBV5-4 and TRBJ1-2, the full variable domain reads ETGVTQSPTHLIKTRGQQVTLRCSSQSGHNTVSWYQQALGQGPQFIFQYYREEENGRGNFPPRFSGLQFPNYSSELNVNALELDDSALYLCASSGRGEGIYGYTFGSGTRLTVV.

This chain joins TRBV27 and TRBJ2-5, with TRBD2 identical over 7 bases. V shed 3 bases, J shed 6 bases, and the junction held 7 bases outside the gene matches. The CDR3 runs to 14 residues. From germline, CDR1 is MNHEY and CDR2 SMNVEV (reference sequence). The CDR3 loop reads CASSLGGVSQTQYF. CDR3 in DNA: TGTGCCAGCAGTTTGGGGGGGGTCAGCCAGACCCAGTACTTC.

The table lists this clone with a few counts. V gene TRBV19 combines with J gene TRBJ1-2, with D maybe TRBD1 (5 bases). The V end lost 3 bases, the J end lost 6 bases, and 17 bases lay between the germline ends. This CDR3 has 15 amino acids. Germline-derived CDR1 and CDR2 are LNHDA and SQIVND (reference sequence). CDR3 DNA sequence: TGTGCCAGTAGTATCTCAGGGTCGGGGTATGATGGCTACACCTTC. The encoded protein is CASSISGSGYDGYTF.

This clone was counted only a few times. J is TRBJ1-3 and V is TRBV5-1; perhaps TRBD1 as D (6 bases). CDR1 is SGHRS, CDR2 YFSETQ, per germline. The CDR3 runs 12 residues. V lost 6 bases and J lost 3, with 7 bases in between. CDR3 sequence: CASKDSGNTIYF. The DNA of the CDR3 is TGCGCCAGCAAGGACAGTGGAAACACCATATATTTT.

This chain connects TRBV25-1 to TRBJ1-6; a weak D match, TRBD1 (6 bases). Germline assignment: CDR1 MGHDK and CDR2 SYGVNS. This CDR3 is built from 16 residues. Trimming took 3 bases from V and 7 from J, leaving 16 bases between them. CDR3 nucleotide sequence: TGTGCCAGCAGTGATCCTCGGGGGGCAAGAAATTCACCCCTCCACTTT. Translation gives CASSDPRGARNSPLHF.

In DNA form, the CDR3 reads TGTGCCAGCAGCCAAAGGACAGGGGAAGAGACCCAGTACTTC. It specifies CASSQRTGEETQYF. This chain uses TRBV13 with TRBJ2-5, with 9 bases that match TRBD1. CDR1 PRHDT and CDR2 FYEKMQ come from the germline V gene (reference sequence). V lost 5 bases to trimming and J lost 3 bases; unmatched junction nucleotides: 4. The CDR3 has 14 residues.

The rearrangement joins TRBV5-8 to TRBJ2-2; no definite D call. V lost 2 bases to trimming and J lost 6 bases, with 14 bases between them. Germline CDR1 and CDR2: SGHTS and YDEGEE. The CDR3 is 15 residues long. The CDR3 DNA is TGTGCCAGCAGCTTCAAGTCCGTCACATCCGGGGAGCTGTTTTTT. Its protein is CASSFKSVTSGELFF.

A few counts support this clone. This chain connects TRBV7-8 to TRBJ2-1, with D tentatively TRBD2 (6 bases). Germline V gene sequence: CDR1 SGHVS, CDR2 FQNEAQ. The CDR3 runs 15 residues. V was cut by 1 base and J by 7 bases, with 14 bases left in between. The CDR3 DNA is TGTGCCAGCAGCTTAGAAGTGGGGGACTGGAATGAGCAGTTCTTC. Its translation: CASSLEVGDWNEQFF.

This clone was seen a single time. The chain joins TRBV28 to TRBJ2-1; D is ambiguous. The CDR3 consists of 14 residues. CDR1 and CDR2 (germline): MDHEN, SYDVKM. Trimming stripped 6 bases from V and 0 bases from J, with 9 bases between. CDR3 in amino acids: CASSFRSSYNEQFF. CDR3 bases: TGTGCCAGCAGCTTTAGGAGCTCCTACAATGAGCAGTTCTTC.